This T cell receptor beta chain was observed in a study of brain T cells in children with intractable seizures. Documented time point: blood from clinic visit 5 months post-surgery; TSC patient then seizure free. V lost 4 bases, J lost 7 bases, and 11 bases lay in between. The germline V gene has CDR1 SGHDN and CDR2 FVKESK. The CDR3 is 14 amino acids. Assay: immunoSEQ multiplex PCR; the TCRdb copy retains only in-frame clones and omits some. This sample has about 340,000 clones, with over 90% found just once. The V call is TRBV14, the J call TRBJ1-6; a possible D gene is TRBD1 (5 bases). The clonotype was recovered from a boy under three years old with tuberous sclerosis and intractable seizures. Source: peripheral blood, taken around 5 months after surgery. CDR3: CASSPGTWNSPLHF. The DNA of the CDR3 is TGTGCCAGCAGCCCCGGGACGTGGAATTCACCCCTCCACTTT.